This T cell receptor (beta chain) was sequenced in a study of blood T cells in healthy people across ages. General observations from the study: There was no known CMV status for donors, so expanded clonotype changes were possibly confounded. Per-million-T-cell TCR beta diversity fell roughly linearly with age.

Investigators took 8 to 10 milliliters of peripheral blood from every donor. There are 15 residues in the CDR3. Germline CDR1 reads SGHTA; CDR2 reads FQGNSA. Trimming removed 5 bases at V and 2 bases at J, with 15 bases between. Note on this clonotype: Its antigen remains unidentified.

Combining a sample-barcoded 5' primer with a J-beta primer mix, a second PCR ran for about 7 to 11 cycles. Each cDNA molecule, via a template-switch adaptor with 12 random nucleotides, was tagged. TCRdb reprocessed the 5' RACE reads with MiXCR, giving one entry per CDR3 protein. The profile covers 1.5 million to 2 million distinct CDR3 sequences, with about 49% appearing a single time and approximately 2.1% taken by the ten largest. The material sequenced was blood. This rearrangement joins TRBV7-2 to TRBJ1-2, with TRBD1 as a possible D gene (5 bases). The sequence derives from a middle-aged woman in good health. The DNA of the CDR3 is TGTGCCAGCAGCCCGTACGTAGACAGAAACTATGGCTACACCTTC. As protein: CASSPYVDRNYGYTF.